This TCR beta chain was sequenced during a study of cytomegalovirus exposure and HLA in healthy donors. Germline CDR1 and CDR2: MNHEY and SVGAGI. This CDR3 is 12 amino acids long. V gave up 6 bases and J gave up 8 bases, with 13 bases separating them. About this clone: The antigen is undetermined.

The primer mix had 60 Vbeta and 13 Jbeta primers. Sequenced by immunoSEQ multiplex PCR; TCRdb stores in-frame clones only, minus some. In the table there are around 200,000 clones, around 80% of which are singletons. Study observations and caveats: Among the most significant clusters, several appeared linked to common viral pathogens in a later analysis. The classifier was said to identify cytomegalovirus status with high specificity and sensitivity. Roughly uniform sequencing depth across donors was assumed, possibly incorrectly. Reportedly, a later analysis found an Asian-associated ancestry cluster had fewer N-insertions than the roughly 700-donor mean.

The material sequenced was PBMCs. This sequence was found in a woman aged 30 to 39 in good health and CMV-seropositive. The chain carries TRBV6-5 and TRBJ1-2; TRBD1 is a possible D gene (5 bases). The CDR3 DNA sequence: TGTGCCAGCAGATCAACAGGCCTCGGCTACACCTTC. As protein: CASRSTGLGYTF.